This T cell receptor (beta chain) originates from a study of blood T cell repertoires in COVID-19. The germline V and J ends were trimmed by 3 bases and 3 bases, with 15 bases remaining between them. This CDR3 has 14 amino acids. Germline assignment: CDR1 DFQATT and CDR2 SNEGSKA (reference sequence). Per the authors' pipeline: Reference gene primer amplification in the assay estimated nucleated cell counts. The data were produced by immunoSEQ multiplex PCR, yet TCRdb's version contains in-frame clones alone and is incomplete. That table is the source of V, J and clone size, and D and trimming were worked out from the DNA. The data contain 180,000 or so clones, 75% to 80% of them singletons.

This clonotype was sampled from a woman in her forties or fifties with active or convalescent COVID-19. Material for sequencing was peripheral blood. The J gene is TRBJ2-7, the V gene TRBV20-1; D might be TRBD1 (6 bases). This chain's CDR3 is CSASRGGRIYEQYF. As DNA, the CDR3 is TGCAGTGCTAGTAGAGGGGGACGCATCTACGAGCAGTACTTC.